The sequence of this T cell receptor beta chain was determined in a study of radiotherapy plus CTLA-4 blockade in lung cancer. The table lists this clone with many counts. Profiled with immunoSEQ multiplex PCR; TCRdb holds only in-frame clones, not every one. Of 55,000 to 75,000 clones detected, more than 70% appear once; the ten largest clones hold roughly 15%. The germline gives CDR1 LGHNA, CDR2 YNFKEQ. The V and J ends lost 1 base and 7 bases respectively, with 17 bases between them. CDR3 size: 17 residues. The sample consisted of peripheral blood, taken from a patient treated with radiotherapy plus ipilimumab. This TCR was recovered from a human donor with non-small cell lung cancer whose response to radiotherapy plus ipilimumab could not be evaluated. Some clones in this sample may be carry-over from other donors' samples. The chain has TRBV4-2 and TRBJ1-6; tentative D call: TRBD1 (5 bases). The CDR3 loop reads CASSQGSLRRQNSPLHF. The CDR3 DNA reads as TGTGCCAGCAGCCAAGGGTCACTCAGGAGACAGAATTCACCCCTCCACTTT.